This TCR beta chain was observed in a study of beta chain features in type 1 diabetes. Points from the study as a whole: cDNA sequencing could over-represent cells with high TCR expression. Whether HLA type influences TCRB rearrangement remained unresolved here. Type 1 diabetes patients had TCRB CDR3s that were shorter (moderately but significantly so) in all four CD4+ subsets. PCR might preferentially amplify shorter templates, equally in patients and controls.

This clone came up a few times. Its antigen is undetermined. All of the isolated RNA was reverse transcribed, so expressed TCRB transcripts were sequenced. Data came from immunoSEQ multiplex PCR; TCRdb stores just in-frame clones and leaves some out. The sample yields 20,000 to 30,000 clones, around 68% seen once. CDR3 length: 14 amino acids. V lost 2 bases and J lost 2, with 8 bases in between. The germline CDR1 and CDR2 sequences are MGHRA and YSYEKL. Averaging around 120 mL, one heparinised blood draw came from each individual donor. The receptor was isolated from a man aged 18 to 29 with type 1 diabetes. Specimen: Tregs from blood. The genes are TRBV4-1 and TRBJ2-3; D gene ambiguous. This chain's CDR3 is CASSQKAFTDTQYF. The CDR3 bases are TGCGCCAGCAGCCAAAAAGCTTTCACAGATACGCAGTATTTT.